The next 5 T cell receptor beta chains were all read from a single sample in a study of human T cells and chemical hapten exposure. The time point denotes: healthy volunteer bleed at 6 weeks. Total RNA was isolated from unfractionated whole blood. TCRdb processed the RACE reads anew with MiXCR; each CDR3 protein has one entry. Of about 65,000 distinct CDR3 sequences listed, about 6% were seen once; the top ten hold around 3.4%. The sample consisted of whole blood. The receptors derive from a female donor in good health. Some clones in this sample may be carry-over from other donors' samples.

This clonotype was counted ten times or more. The chain combines TRBV27 with TRBJ1-6, with D uncertain. Germline V gives CDR1 MNHEY, CDR2 SMNVEV (reference sequence). Trimming cost V 6 bases and J 6 bases, with 12 bases left between them. CDR3 size: 14 residues. CDR3 DNA: TGTGCCAGCAGCTCCAGAATAGTTAATTCACCCCTCCACTTT. It encodes CASSSRIVNSPLHF.

This clonotype was recorded at least ten times. This chain uses TRBV28 with TRBJ1-2; D is unclear. Trimming shortened V by 4 bases and J by 8 bases, and 11 bases separated the two germline ends. The CDR3 covers 12 residues. Per the germline V gene, CDR1 is MDHEN and CDR2 is SYDVKM. The CDR3 reads CASSSPGEGYTF. CDR3 sequence (DNA): TGTGCCAGCAGTTCTCCAGGTGAAGGCTACACCTTC.

This clonotype was detected ten times or more. This chain connects TRBV20-1 to TRBJ1-1; D possibly corresponds to TRBD1 (6 bases). V was clipped by 0 bases and J by 5 bases, with 19 bases between them. The CDR3 runs 16 residues. Germline V gene data show CDR1 as DFQATT and CDR2 as SNEGSKA (reference sequence). Here the CDR3 reads CSARDSLQGSWTEAFF. DNA of the CDR3: TGCAGTGCTAGAGATTCCCTCCAGGGGTCATGGACTGAAGCTTTCTTT.

This clonotype turned up a few times. The gene calls are TRBV3-1 and TRBJ1-2; no firm D call. Trimming left V 2 bases short and J 7 bases short, with 14 bases between. Germline CDR1 and CDR2: LGHDT and YNNKEL (reference sequence). The CDR3 has 14 amino acids. The CDR3 spells CASSQRGLALGYTF. CDR3 in DNA: TGTGCCAGCAGCCAACGAGGGCTAGCCCTTGGCTACACCTTC.

This clonotype was picked up many times. The chain is built from TRBV4-1 and TRBJ1-1, with a weak D call TRBD1 (5 bases). Trimming removed 4 bases from V and 11 bases from J, with 26 bases in between. Germline V lookup: CDR1 MGHRA, CDR2 YSYEKL. The CDR3 consists of 16 residues. The CDR3 DNA reads TGCGCCAGCAGCCCTACCCGGCAGGGACGAAGGTTGGGGGCTTTCTTT. It specifies CASSPTRQGRRLGAFF.